Sequencing of this T cell receptor (beta chain) was carried out in a study of T cell responses to AZD1222 COVID-19 vaccine. Looked up from germline, CDR1 is SNHLY and CDR2 is FYNNEI. V lost 6 bases and J lost 2; bases outside the gene matches: 9. This CDR3 is built from 15 residues. Generated by immunoSEQ multiplex PCR, the TCRdb table keeps only in-frame clones and is missing some. The sample has 95,000 to 110,000 clones, 75% to 90% seen once. This TCR derives from an adult in good health. The chain combines TRBV2 with TRBJ1-1; 7 bases are a match to TRBD1. This material consisted of peripheral blood, taken on day 0 of AZD1222 vaccination. CDR3 residues: CASRETGTANTEAFF. Here the CDR3 DNA reads TGTGCCAGCAGGGAAACCGGGACAGCTAACACTGAAGCTTTCTTT.